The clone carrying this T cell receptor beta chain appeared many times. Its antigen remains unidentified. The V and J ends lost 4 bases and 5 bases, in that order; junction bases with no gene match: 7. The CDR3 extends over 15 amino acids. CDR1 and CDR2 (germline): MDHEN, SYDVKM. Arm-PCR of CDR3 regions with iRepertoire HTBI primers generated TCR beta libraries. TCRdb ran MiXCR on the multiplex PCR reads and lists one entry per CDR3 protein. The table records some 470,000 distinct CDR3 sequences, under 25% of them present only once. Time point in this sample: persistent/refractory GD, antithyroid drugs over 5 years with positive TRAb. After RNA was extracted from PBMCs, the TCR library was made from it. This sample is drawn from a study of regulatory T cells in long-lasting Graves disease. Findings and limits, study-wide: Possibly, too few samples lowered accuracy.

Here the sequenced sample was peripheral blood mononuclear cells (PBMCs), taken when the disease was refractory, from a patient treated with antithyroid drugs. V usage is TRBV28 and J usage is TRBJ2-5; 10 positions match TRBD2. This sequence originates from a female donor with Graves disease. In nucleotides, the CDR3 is TGTGCCAGCAGTTCCCTAGCGGGAGTGGGGGAGACCCAGTACTTC. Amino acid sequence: CASSSLAGVGETQYF. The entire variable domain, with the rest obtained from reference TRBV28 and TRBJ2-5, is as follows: DVKVTQSSRYLVKRTGEKVFLECVQDMDHENMFWYRQDPGLGLRLIYFSYDVKMKEKGDIPEGYSVSREKKERFSLILESASTNQTSMYLCASSSLAGVGETQYFGPGTRLLVL.